The next 8 T cell receptor beta chains were all read from a single sample in a study of cytomegalovirus exposure and HLA in healthy donors (dated by TCRdb to about 2017). Library preparation used the immunoSEQ multiplex PCR assay. For the multiplex PCR, a mixture combining 60 forward primers for TCR Vbeta segments and 13 reverse primers for TCR Jbeta segments was used. The table was pulled from immuneACCESS by TCRdb, which kept in-frame rearrangements only. Such tables lose some clones; where checked, under half of the loss comes from unresolved V genes, and the rest has no known cause. For this sample there are about 140,000 clones; roughly four fifths appear just once. The ten largest make up around 7% of the sample. The sequencing input was PBMCs. The receptors shown here come from a man under 40 in good health and CMV-seronegative.

The J gene is TRBJ1-1, the V gene TRBV29-1; D is uncertain. This CDR3 is built from 12 residues. CDR1 and CDR2 (germline): SQVTM, ANQGSEA. Deletions cut 5 bases from V and 2 bases from J, with 9 bases between. The CDR3 sequence: CSVWAVNTEAFF. The DNA of the CDR3 is TGCAGCGTTTGGGCAGTAAACACTGAAGCTTTCTTT.

The V and J genes are TRBV5-1 and TRBJ1-2, with D possibly matching TRBD1 (6 bases). CDR1 SGHRS and CDR2 YFSETQ come from the germline V gene. V was pared by 4 bases and J by 3 bases, with 16 bases between. CDR3 length: 15 amino acids. The chain's CDR3 is CASSLLTGDDYGYTF. CDR3 nucleotide sequence: TGCGCCAGCAGCCTTCTGACAGGCGACGACTATGGCTACACCTTC.

The CDR3 DNA is TGCAGCGCCCTACAGGGGGAAGTCTACAATGAGCAGTTCTTC. It yields the protein CSALQGEVYNEQFF. This chain uses TRBV29-1 with TRBJ2-1, with 8 bases fitting TRBD1. From germline, CDR1 is SQVTM and CDR2 ANQGSEA. With 7 bases clipped from V and 3 bases from J, the junction kept 8 bases outside the gene matches. CDR3 length: 14 residues.

The chain recombines TRBV19 with TRBJ1-5, with D perhaps TRBD1 (6 bases). V was pared by 7 bases and J by 4 bases, with 17 bases between. The germline gives CDR1 LNHDA, CDR2 SQIVND (reference sequence). CDR3 length: 15 amino acids. CDR3 sequence (DNA): TGTGCCAGTACTCCGCGGGGGCCCGGGAATCAGCCCCAGCATTTT. Translation: CASTPRGPGNQPQHF.

Here the CDR3 reads CASSPRNYGYTF. CDR3 DNA sequence: TGTGCCAGTAGTCCTAGGAACTATGGCTACACCTTC. The V gene is TRBV19, the J gene TRBJ1-2, with D hard to call. Germline CDR1 LNHDA, CDR2 SQIVND (reference sequence). The V and J ends lost 5 bases and 2 bases respectively, with 6 bases between them. The CDR3 sequence is 12 residues long.

This chain links TRBV28 with TRBJ2-5; 13 nucleotides agree with TRBD2. V shed 6 bases, J shed 0 bases, and the junction held 13 bases outside the gene matches. In germline, CDR1 is MDHEN, CDR2 SYDVKM. This CDR3 region has 19 residues. CDR3 in amino acids: CASSLWTSGSGGNQETQYF. CDR3 nucleotide sequence: TGTGCCAGCAGCCTTTGGACTAGCGGGAGCGGGGGGAACCAAGAGACCCAGTACTTC.

Concerning this clone: The junction does not match germline at one end; this may be a read error. V usage is TRBV19 and J usage is TRBJ2-4; D may be TRBD1 (5 bases). The CDR3 runs to 14 residues. Per germline, CDR1 LNHDA and CDR2 SQIVND (reference sequence). The CDR3 DNA reads TGTGCCAGTAGTATAGGGCAGGGCCCAAACAGTCAGTACTTC. This codes for CASSIGQGPNSQYF.

This chain links TRBV5-1 with TRBJ2-1; maybe TRBD1 (6 bases). The germline CDR1 and CDR2 sequences are SGHRS and YFSETQ. The CDR3 runs 14 residues. The V gene lost 2 bases and the J gene lost 2 bases, with 8 bases spanning the gap. CDR3: CASSFTGTYNEQFF. As DNA, the CDR3 is TGCGCCAGCAGCTTCACAGGGACCTACAATGAGCAGTTCTTC. The full variable domain, with the rest looked up from reference TRBV5-1 and TRBJ2-1, is KAGVTQTPRYLIKTRGQQVTLSCSPISGHRSVSWYQQTPGQGLQFLFEYFSETQRNKGNFPGRFSGRQFSNSRSEMNVSTLELGDSALYLCASSFTGTYNEQFFGPGTRLTVL.